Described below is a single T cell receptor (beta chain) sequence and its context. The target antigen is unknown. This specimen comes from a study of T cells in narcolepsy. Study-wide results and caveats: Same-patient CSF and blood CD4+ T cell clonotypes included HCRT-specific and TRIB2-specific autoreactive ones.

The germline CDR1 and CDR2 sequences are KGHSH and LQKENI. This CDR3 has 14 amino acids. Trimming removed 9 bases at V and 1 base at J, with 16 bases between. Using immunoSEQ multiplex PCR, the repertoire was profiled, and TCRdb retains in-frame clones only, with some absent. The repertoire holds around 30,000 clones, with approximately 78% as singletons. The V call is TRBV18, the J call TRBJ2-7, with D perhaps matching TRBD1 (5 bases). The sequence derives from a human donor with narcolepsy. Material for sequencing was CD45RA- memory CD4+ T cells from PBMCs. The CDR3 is CASQGRERSYEQYF. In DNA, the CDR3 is TGTGCCAGTCAAGGCAGGGAAAGGTCCTACGAGCAGTACTTC.